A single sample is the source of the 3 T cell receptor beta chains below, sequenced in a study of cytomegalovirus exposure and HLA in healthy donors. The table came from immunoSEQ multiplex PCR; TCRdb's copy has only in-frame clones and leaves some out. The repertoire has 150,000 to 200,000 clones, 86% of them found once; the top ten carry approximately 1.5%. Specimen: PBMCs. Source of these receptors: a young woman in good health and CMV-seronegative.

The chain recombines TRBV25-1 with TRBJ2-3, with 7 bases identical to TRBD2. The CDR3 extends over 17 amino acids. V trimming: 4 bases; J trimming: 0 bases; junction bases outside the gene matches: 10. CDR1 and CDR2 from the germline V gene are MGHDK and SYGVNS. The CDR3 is CASSGAPGGPSTDTQYF. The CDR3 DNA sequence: TGTGCCAGCAGTGGTGCCCCGGGGGGTCCTAGCACAGATACGCAGTATTTT.

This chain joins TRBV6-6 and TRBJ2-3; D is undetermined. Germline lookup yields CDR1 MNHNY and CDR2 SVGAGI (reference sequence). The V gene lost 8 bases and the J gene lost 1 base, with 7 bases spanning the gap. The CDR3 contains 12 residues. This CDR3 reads CASEAGTDTQYF. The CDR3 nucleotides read TGTGCCAGCGAGGCGGGCACAGATACGCAGTATTTT.

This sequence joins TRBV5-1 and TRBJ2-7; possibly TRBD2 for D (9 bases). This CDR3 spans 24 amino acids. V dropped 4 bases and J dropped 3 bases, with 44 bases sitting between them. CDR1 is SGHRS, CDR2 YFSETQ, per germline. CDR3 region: CASSQWPMGQVAAGGRNGDYEQYF. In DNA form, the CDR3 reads TGCGCCAGCAGCCAATGGCCGATGGGACAGGTCGCAGCGGGAGGCCGTAACGGAGACTACGAGCAGTACTTC.